This record covers a single T cell receptor (beta chain). TCRdb keeps only in-frame clones here, not all; method: immunoSEQ multiplex PCR. The sample includes some 78,000 clones, about nine tenths of them seen just once. The source of the sample is a study of blood T cell repertoires in COVID-19. Study-wide background: The cDNA or gDNA used as material had been derived from T cells, B-cell-depleted T cells, or PBMCs.

The CDR3 spans 13 residues. The germline V gene encodes CDR1 KGHDR and CDR2 SFDVKD. The ends were cut back, 2 bases at V and 5 bases at J, with 6 bases in the middle. Sequencing was performed on peripheral blood. The TCR was taken from a man over 45 with active or convalescent COVID-19. The chain couples TRBV24-1 to TRBJ2-1; D may be TRBD1 (6 bases). CDR3 coding DNA: TGTGCCACCAGTGATTGGACAGACAATGAGCAGTTCTTC. Translating it yields CATSDWTDNEQFF.